Described below is a single T cell receptor beta chain sequence and its context. Its antigen is not identified. This specimen belongs to a study of CD4 T cells in relation to SARS-CoV-2 and coronaviruses. About the study: After roughly eleven days of antigen culture, PBMC TCR beta CDR3s were sequenced. Study results and limitations: Each donor contributed either pre-pandemic or post-infection samples, not both.

Unexposed donor CD4+ T cells date from about 2011-2018, before the COVID-19 pandemic. Isolation of CD4+ T cells took place after roughly nine days in culture. Cells permitting, SARS-CoV-2 S/N and four cold-coronavirus spikes were tested on unexposed-donor CD4+ T cells. The V end lost 3 bases, the J end lost 10 bases, and 31 bases lay between the germline ends. Germline V lookup: CDR1 DFQATT, CDR2 SNEGSKA (reference sequence). CDR3 length: 18 residues. TCRdb's copy holds only in-frame clones and misses some; the assay was immunoSEQ multiplex PCR. This table has approximately 25,000 clones, over 70% appearing once.

The sample taken for sequencing was CD4+ T cells from PBMCs, cultured in vitro. The J gene is TRBJ2-1, the V gene TRBV20-1, with D perhaps assigned TRBD1 or TRBD2 (5 bases each). This receptor was taken from a human donor in good health. CDR3 DNA sequence: TGCAGTGCTAGTCGAAGGGTAACGGCGAGGGTGCCCGACAGAGAGCAGTTCTTC. Translating gives CSASRRVTARVPDREQFF.